In this sample, the clone carrying this TCR beta chain turned up once. This entry is derived from a study of blood T cell repertoires in COVID-19. Generated by immunoSEQ multiplex PCR, the TCRdb table keeps only in-frame clones and is missing some. The repertoire holds about 170,000 clones, with approximately 90% as singletons. Participants spanned ages about 18 to 90 years and resided in roughly 22 US areas. The material sequenced was PBMCs or T cells enriched from blood (not recorded which). The sequence derives from a woman aged 18-29 years who had recovered from COVID-19.

The CDR3 protein is CASSRSGMNIQYF. CDR3 DNA: TGTGCCAGCAGCCGGTCGGGGATGAACATTCAGTACTTC. V is TRBV5-4 and J is TRBJ2-4, with TRBD2 as a possible D gene (5 bases). Germline V lookup: CDR1 SGHNT, CDR2 YYREEE (reference sequence). The CDR3 runs to 13 residues. Between the trimmed V and J ends, which lost 4 bases and 7 bases, there was a span of 12 bases.